What follows describes a single TCR beta chain. These data come from a study of OX40 agonist ivuxolimab in advanced cancers. Study summary: Partial responses were achieved by three patients, one with hepatocellular carcinoma and two with cutaneous melanoma.

Libraries were prepared by immunoSEQ multiplex PCR; TCRdb keeps only in-frame clonotypes and omits some of them. There are 100,000 to 130,000 clones in the sample; 85% to 95% occur only once, and roughly 0.66% lies in the top ten. Between the trimmed V and J ends, which lost 3 bases and 2 bases, there was a span of 13 bases. The CDR3 is 15 residues long. The V gene's germline CDR1 is PRHDT and CDR2 FYEKMQ (reference sequence). The sequencing here drew on CD4+ or CD8+ T cells sorted from blood, taken in a trial of the OX40 agonist ivuxolimab. The clonotype originates from an adult with an advanced solid tumor such as melanoma, head and neck, liver or kidney cancer. This chain uses TRBV13 with TRBJ2-5; maybe TRBD2 (7 bases). The CDR3, as DNA: TGTGCCAGCAGCTTGGGGGAGGGGGTTCAAGAGACCCAGTACTTC. Encoded protein: CASSLGEGVQETQYF.